This T cell receptor beta chain came from a study of blood T cell repertoires in COVID-19. V was shortened by 3 bases and J by 4 bases, with 12 bases between the two germline ends. CDR1 and CDR2 from the germline V gene are WSHSY and SAAADI. The CDR3 has 14 residues. The assay was immunoSEQ multiplex PCR, and TCRdb's table has in-frame clones only and misses some. The table has some 83,000 clones, around 88% seen once. This sequence was found in a man aged 60 to 75 with acute or convalescent COVID-19. This sequence joins TRBV10-2 and TRBJ1-2, with a possible D match to TRBD1 (6 bases). Sequencing was done on a sample of peripheral blood. This CDR3 is CASSEDRTVYGYTF. The CDR3 nucleotides read TGCGCCAGCAGTGAAGATAGGACAGTCTATGGCTACACCTTC.